This is a list of T cell receptor beta chains from one sample in a study of neurological immune-mediated disorders. TCRdb re-analysed the 5' RACE reads in MiXCR, keeping a single row per CDR3 protein. The sample has under 40,000 distinct CDR3 sequences, 13% to 15% seen once. The sequencing input was PBMCs. The origin of the receptors is a woman between 45 and 65 years old with HTLV-1-associated myelopathy (HAM/TSP). CDR3s include the opening cysteine and the closing phenylalanine or tryptophan. D genes are given only for firm matches. Size is omitted from some rows. Given values are once, few, many or a class for expanded clones.

clone_size d_call j_call v_call cdr3_aa cdr3_nt
many TRBD2 TRBJ2-1 TRBV20-1 CSARVAGTYNEQFF TGCAGTGCTAGGGTAGCGGGGACATACAATGAGCAGTTCTTC
many NA TRBJ1-1 TRBV3-1 CASSQDYYTEAFF TGTGCCAGCAGCCAAGATTACTACACTGAAGCTTTCTTT
many NA TRBJ1-5 TRBV20-1 CSARVADQPQHF TGCAGTGCTAGAGTGGCGGACCAGCCCCAGCATTTT
many NA TRBJ1-1 TRBV28 CASSLRGGSTEAFF TGTGCCAGCAGTTTAAGGGGTGGGAGCACTGAAGCTTTCTTT
many NA TRBJ2-5 TRBV5-1 CASSPEGLQETQYF TGCGCCAGCAGCCCCGAGGGATTACAAGAGACCCAGTACTTC
many NA TRBJ2-7 TRBV7-7 CASSLAQGDEQYF TGTGCTAGCAGCTTGGCTCAGGGAGACGAGCAGTACTTC
many NA TRBJ2-3 TRBV24-1 CATSDPRQGTDTQYF TGTGCCACCAGTGACCCCAGACAGGGCACAGATACGCAGTATTTT
many NA TRBJ2-6 TRBV7-3 CASSSHGGSPSGANVLTF TGTGCCAGCAGCTCTCACGGCGGCTCTCCTTCTGGGGCCAACGTCCTGACTTTC
many NA TRBJ1-2 TRBV5-1 CASSLDRTRQNYGYTF TGCGCCAGCAGCTTGGACAGGACTCGACAGAACTATGGCTACACCTTC
many TRBD1 TRBJ1-5 TRBV18 CASSPPPRGGNQPQHF TGTGCCAGCTCACCACCGCCCAGGGGGGGCAATCAGCCCCAGCATTTT
many NA TRBJ2-1 TRBV7-2 CASSPLGSGLEQFF TGTGCCAGCAGTCCCCTTGGTTCGGGCTTGGAGCAGTTCTTC
many NA TRBJ2-2 TRBV4-3 CASSQDRSDRPTGELFF TGCGCCAGCAGCCAAGATCGTTCGGACAGACCCACCGGGGAGCTGTTTTTT
many NA TRBJ1-5 TRBV19 CASTARGQRDQPQHF TGTGCCAGTACGGCGAGGGGCCAACGTGATCAGCCCCAGCATTTT
many TRBD1 TRBJ2-2 TRBV5-5 CASSLDAGTGDRELFF TGTGCCAGCAGCTTAGACGCCGGGACAGGGGACAGGGAGCTGTTTTTT
NA NA TRBJ1-3 TRBV5-6 CASSFYICSARETRIGNTIYF NA
many NA TRBJ2-3 TRBV5-1 CASSPDRLDTQYF TGCGCCAGCAGCCCCGACAGGTTGGATACGCAGTATTTT
many NA TRBJ1-1 TRBV20-1 CSVMGGLNTEAFF TGCAGTGTCATGGGAGGTTTAAACACTGAAGCTTTCTTT
many NA TRBJ1-1 TRBV7-2 CASSAQAMNTEAFF TGTGCCAGCAGCGCCCAAGCAATGAACACTGAAGCTTTCTTT
many NA TRBJ1-6 TRBV6-5 CASSLERPYNSPLHF TGTGCCAGCAGCTTAGAAAGGCCCTATAATTCACCCCTCCACTTT
many NA TRBJ1-2 TRBV3-1 CASSQESAQGAYYGYTF TGTGCCAGCAGCCAAGAGTCCGCGCAGGGTGCGTACTATGGCTACACCTTC
many NA TRBJ2-3 TRBV7-9 CASSFITAYSRGTDTQYF TGTGCCAGCAGCTTTATTACAGCCTACTCCCGAGGCACAGATACGCAGTATTTT
many NA TRBJ2-6 TRBV29-1 CSVEGSHSSGANVLTF TGCAGCGTTGAAGGGAGTCACAGCTCTGGGGCCAACGTCCTGACTTTC
many TRBD1 TRBJ1-1 TRBV28 CASSLSGQGPSNDAFF TGTGCCAGCAGTTTATCGGGACAGGGCCCCTCAAATGACGCTTTCTTT
many NA TRBJ2-1 TRBV12-3/TRBV12-4 CASTNPKGAYNEQFF TGTGCCAGCACCAATCCCAAGGGGGCCTACAATGAGCAGTTCTTC
many NA TRBJ2-4 TRBV11-2 CASSPAFSPDIQYF TGTGCCAGCAGCCCAGCCTTTTCTCCGGACATTCAGTACTTC
many TRBD2 TRBJ2-5 TRBV4-1 CASRRGVKETQYF TGCGCCAGCAGACGGGGGGTAAAAGAGACCCAGTACTTC
medium-sized NA TRBJ1-1 TRBV6-1 CASSLGQNTEAFF TGTGCCAGCAGTCTTGGACAGAACACTGAAGCTTTCTTT
many NA TRBJ2-3 TRBV5-1 CASSLQLGTDTQYF TGCGCCAGCAGCTTGCAACTAGGCACAGATACGCAGTATTTT
many TRBD1 TRBJ1-5 TRBV20-1 CSARDRGGYQPQHF TGCAGTGCTAGAGATAGAGGGGGCTATCAGCCCCAGCATTTT
many TRBD1 TRBJ1-5 TRBV6-1 CASRRQGLSNQPQHF TGTGCCAGCAGGAGACAGGGGCTAAGCAATCAGCCCCAGCATTTT
NA NA TRBJ2-1 TRBV28 CASHPGATGSYNEQFF TGTGCCAGCCACCCCGGGGCCACCGGATCCTACAATGAGCAGTTCTTC
many NA TRBJ2-1 TRBV20-1 CSANPSSFNYNEQFF TGCAGTGCCAACCCTTCTTCGTTTAACTACAATGAGCAGTTCTTC
many NA TRBJ1-3 TRBV5-1 CASSLTATSGNTIYF TGCGCCAGCAGCTTGACGGCGACATCTGGAAACACCATATATTTT
many TRBD1 TRBJ1-1 TRBV12-3/TRBV12-4 CASSLFTPQGRNTEAFF TGTGCCAGCAGTTTGTTCACACCACAGGGGAGGAACACTGAAGCTTTCTTT
many NA TRBJ2-7 TRBV3-1 CASSQDGAGAGEQYF TGTGCCAGCAGCCAAGATGGAGCGGGTGCCGGTGAGCAGTACTTC
NA TRBD1 TRBJ2-3 TRBV18 CASSPGTGKTDTQYF TGTGCCAGCTCACCAGGGACAGGGAAAACAGATACGCAGTATTTT
many NA TRBJ1-2 TRBV6-5 CASSTQGGYTF TGTGCCAGCAGTACGCAAGGCGGCTACACCTTC
many NA TRBJ2-1 TRBV15 CATSREGGLSYNEQFF TGTGCCACCAGCAGAGAGGGGGGACTCTCCTACAATGAGCAGTTCTTC
NA TRBD1 TRBJ1-1 TRBV5-1 CASSILTGTGGNNEAFF TGCGCCAGCAGCATACTCACCGGGACAGGGGGCAACAATGAAGCTTTCTTT
many TRBD2 TRBJ2-3 TRBV5-1 CASSLATSGGLTDTQYF TGCGCCAGCAGCTTGGCCACCAGCGGGGGTCTCACAGATACGCAGTATTTT
many NA TRBJ2-1 TRBV5-1 CASSLSPTGASYNEQFF TGCGCCAGCAGCTTGAGTCCTACGGGGGCCTCCTACAATGAGCAGTTCTTC
once NA TRBJ2-3 TRBV5-6 CASSWGVDTSTDTQYF TGTGCCAGCAGCTGGGGAGTGGATACTAGCACAGATACGCAGTACTTT
many NA TRBJ2-5 TRBV5-1 CASSLEGGTETQYF TGCGCCAGCAGCCTCGAAGGGGGTACAGAGACCCAGTACTTC